These 22 T cell receptor beta chains share one sample of origin, sequenced in a study of blood T cell repertoires in COVID-19. The table came from immunoSEQ multiplex PCR; TCRdb's copy has only in-frame clones and leaves some out. Here the sample spans approximately 220,000 clones, 85% to 90% being singletons. Sequencing was performed on peripheral blood. These receptors all come from a middle-aged man with acute or convalescent COVID-19.

The V and J genes are TRBV27 and TRBJ2-3; 11 bases match TRBD2. V lost 4 bases and J lost 5; bases outside the gene matches: 5. The CDR3 extends over 15 amino acids. Germline CDR1 and CDR2: MNHEY and SMNVEV (reference sequence). The CDR3 coding sequence is TGTGCCAGCAGTTCTCCGGGACTAGCGGAAGATACGCAGTATTTT. Its translation: CASSSPGLAEDTQYF.

The chain carries TRBV2 and TRBJ2-7, with TRBD1 matching 11 bases. V lost 9 bases to trimming and J lost 4 bases; unmatched junction nucleotides: 5. The germline gives CDR1 SNHLY, CDR2 FYNNEI. The CDR3 contains 13 residues. CDR3 loop: CARGGTGGYEQYF. DNA for the CDR3: TGTGCCAGAGGCGGGACAGGGGGATACGAGCAGTACTTC.

The chain is built from TRBV5-1 and TRBJ2-3, with 8 nucleotides matching TRBD1. This CDR3 comprises 15 residues. V shed 4 bases, J shed 3 bases, and the junction held 7 bases outside the gene matches. CDR1 SGHRS and CDR2 YFSETQ come from the germline V gene. The CDR3: CASSTGQGKTDTQYF. CDR3 DNA: TGCGCCAGCAGCACCGGACAGGGAAAGACAGATACGCAGTATTTT.

The chain recombines TRBV24-1 with TRBJ2-1, with 9 bases lining up with TRBD2. The trim removed 5 bases at V and 8 bases at J, leaving 9 bases unmatched. This CDR3 is built from 15 residues. Germline V lookup: CDR1 KGHDR, CDR2 SFDVKD. CDR3: CATSVGGGALHEQFF. The CDR3 bases are TGTGCCACCAGTGTAGGCGGGGGGGCCTTGCATGAGCAGTTCTTC.

This chain connects TRBV28 to TRBJ1-2; no clear D gene. CDR3 size: 14 residues. With 8 bases removed from V and 2 bases from J, the gap between germline ends came to 15 bases. The germline CDR1 and CDR2 sequences are MDHEN and SYDVKM. The CDR3 is CASRAGGLNYGYTF. The CDR3 DNA reads as TGTGCCAGCCGAGCTGGAGGGTTAAACTATGGCTACACCTTC.

The chain combines TRBV4-1 with TRBJ1-1; possible D gene TRBD1, 6 bases. The CDR3 is 16 residues long. V dropped 0 bases and J dropped 7 bases, with 18 bases sitting between them. CDR1 and CDR2 (germline): MGHRA, YSYEKL. The CDR3 protein is CASSQDFDRSGGEAFF. The CDR3 DNA sequence: TGCGCCAGCAGCCAAGATTTCGACAGGTCCGGAGGTGAAGCTTTCTTT.

This clone turned up a few times. This chain links TRBV5-5 with TRBJ1-4, with 9 bases fitting TRBD1. This CDR3 is built from 15 residues. Germline V gene data show CDR1 as SGHKS and CDR2 as YYEKEE (reference sequence). The ends lost 0 bases at V and 6 bases at J; junction bases unmatched: 3. CDR3 nucleotides: TGTGCCAGCAGCTTGGGAGGGACAGGGCATGAAAAACTGTTTTTT. As protein: CASSLGGTGHEKLFF.

The chain couples TRBV6-5 to TRBJ2-5; TRBD2 agrees at 10 bases. The CDR3 sequence is 14 residues long. Germline V gene data show CDR1 as MNHEY and CDR2 as SVGAGI. J was trimmed by 5 bases and V by 10 bases; bases with no gene match: 10. The CDR3 sequence is CATRPSGGVETQYF. As DNA, the CDR3 is TGTGCCACCCGACCTAGCGGGGGAGTGGAGACCCAGTACTTC.

The V gene is TRBV12-3 or TRBV12-4, the J gene TRBJ1-1; D is possibly TRBD1 (6 bases). The CDR3 runs 12 residues. Trimming cost V 5 bases and J 5 bases, with 9 bases left between them. CDR3 amino acids: CASSLDRTEAFF. The CDR3 DNA sequence: TGTGCCAGCAGTCTGGACAGAACTGAAGCTTTCTTT.

The CDR3 reads CATSRGNYGYTF. In nucleotides, the CDR3 is TGTGCCACCTCACGGGGTAACTATGGCTACACCTTC. This rearrangement joins TRBV15 to TRBJ1-2; D is unclear. V lost 8 bases, J lost 1 base, and 8 bases lay in between. The germline V gene encodes CDR1 LNHNV and CDR2 YYDKDF (reference sequence). The CDR3 is 12 amino acids.

J is TRBJ1-6 and V is TRBV27, with 7 bases that match TRBD1. The CDR3 has 18 residues. CDR1 MNHEY and CDR2 SMNVEV come from the germline V gene (reference sequence). Unmatched junction bases numbered 14, after V lost 6 bases and J lost 3 bases. The CDR3 nucleotides are TGTGCCAGCAGCCTACTAAACACCGGGACAGTCTATAATTCACCCCTCCACTTT. Translating it yields CASSLLNTGTVYNSPLHF.

The chain carries TRBV20-1 and TRBJ1-1; D remains unclear. This CDR3 spans 11 amino acids. Germline V gene lookup returns CDR1 DFQATT and CDR2 SNEGSKA (reference sequence). V shed 1 base and J shed 10 bases, with 10 bases lying between them. The CDR3 DNA reads TGCAGTGCTAGAGCGAGTCCTACAGCTTTCTTT. This gives the protein CSARASPTAFF.

This sequence joins TRBV10-3 and TRBJ1-5; possible D gene TRBD1, 5 bases. The CDR3 extends over 15 amino acids. Per the germline V gene, CDR1 is ENHRY and CDR2 is SYGVKD. With 0 bases removed from V and 4 bases from J, the gap between germline ends came to 10 bases. CDR3 DNA sequence: TGTGCCATCAGTGAGTCACAGGACGGGAATCAGCCCCAGCATTTT. Amino acids: CAISESQDGNQPQHF.

This chain connects TRBV7-2 to TRBJ1-2, with D possibly being TRBD1 (5 bases). Germline CDR1 reads SGHTA; CDR2 reads FQGNSA. The CDR3 has 15 amino acids. Trimming took off 6 bases at V and 6 bases at J, with 20 bases between the two ends. This chain's CDR3 is CASSRQGTVVHGYTF. DNA for the CDR3: TGTGCCAGCAGTCGTCAGGGTACAGTCGTCCATGGCTACACCTTC. The variable domain in full, with the rest retrieved from reference TRBV7-2 and TRBJ1-2, is GAGVSQSPSNKVTEKGKDVELRCDPISGHTALYWYRQSLGQGLEFLIYFQGNSAPDKSGLPSDRFSAERTGGSVSTLTIQRTQQEDSAVYLCASSRQGTVVHGYTFGSGTRLTVV.

The chain is built from TRBV2 and TRBJ1-2, with 9 bases lining up with TRBD1. Germline V gene sequence: CDR1 SNHLY, CDR2 FYNNEI. This CDR3 comprises 15 residues. J lost 3 bases, V lost 6 bases, and 8 bases had no gene match. CDR3 DNA sequence: TGTGCCAGCAGCAGCCCGGGACAGGGCTACTATGGCTACACCTTC. Amino acid sequence: CASSSPGQGYYGYTF.

This clone occurred many times. The V and J genes are TRBV2 and TRBJ1-1, with TRBD1 identical over 7 bases. This CDR3 has 13 amino acids. The V gene end was trimmed by 7 bases and the J gene end by 5 bases; junction bases not matched to a gene: 7. Per germline, CDR1 SNHLY and CDR2 FYNNEI. The CDR3 is CASKKGAWTEAFF. DNA of the CDR3: TGTGCCAGCAAGAAGGGGGCATGGACTGAAGCTTTCTTT.

This sequence joins TRBV5-1 and TRBJ2-3, with D possibly TRBD1 on 5 matching bases. Trimming removed 2 bases at V and 5 bases at J, with 9 bases between. Per germline, CDR1 SGHRS and CDR2 YFSETQ. The CDR3 consists of 13 residues. CDR3 sequence reads: CASSLGREDTQYF. The CDR3 DNA sequence: TGCGCCAGCAGCTTAGGCAGGGAAGATACGCAGTATTTT.

The rearrangement links TRBV5-1 to TRBJ1-1, with unresolved D. Germline lookup yields CDR1 SGHRS and CDR2 YFSETQ. V was pared by 0 bases and J by 7 bases, with 10 bases between. The CDR3 covers 13 residues. The CDR3 region has the DNA TGCGCCAGCAGCTTGGCCGAACGGAGTGAAGCTTTCTTT. This sequence encodes CASSLAERSEAFF.

This sequence joins TRBV12-3 or TRBV12-4 and TRBJ1-1, with a tentative D call TRBD1 (6 bases). Trimming cost V 6 bases and J 5 bases, with 13 bases left between them. This CDR3 has 13 residues. The CDR3 DNA is TGTGCCAGCAGAGTCAGGGGTACGACTGAAGCTTTCTTT. Translated: CASRVRGTTEAFF.

V usage is TRBV5-1 and J usage is TRBJ2-7, with a tentative D call TRBD2 (5 bases). The length of the CDR3 is 13 residues. CDR1 is SGHRS and CDR2 is YFSETQ in the germline V gene. Trimming stripped 4 bases from V and 5 bases from J, with 13 bases between. As DNA, the CDR3 is TGCGCCAGCAGCCCCGCGGCGGGCGACGAGCAGTACTTC. It codes for CASSPAAGDEQYF.

This clone has just one count. The V gene is TRBV19, the J gene TRBJ2-5, with TRBD2 identical over 7 bases. CDR1 LNHDA and CDR2 SQIVND come from the germline V gene (reference sequence). CDR3 length: 15 residues. The ends lost 2 bases at V and 4 bases at J; junction bases unmatched: 7. The CDR3 loop reads CASSIWAGRGETQYF. The DNA of the CDR3 is TGTGCCAGTAGTATATGGGCGGGGAGGGGAGAGACCCAGTACTTC.

This chain connects TRBV30 to TRBJ1-2, with TRBD1 as a possible D gene (6 bases). The CDR3 length is 13 residues. The germline V gene encodes CDR1 GTSNPN and CDR2 SVGIG (reference sequence). Trimming shortened V by 0 bases and J by 5 bases, and 10 bases separated the two germline ends. CDR3 in amino acids: CAWSVGGPYGYTF. The CDR3 DNA is TGTGCCTGGAGTGTAGGGGGACCTTATGGCTACACCTTC.